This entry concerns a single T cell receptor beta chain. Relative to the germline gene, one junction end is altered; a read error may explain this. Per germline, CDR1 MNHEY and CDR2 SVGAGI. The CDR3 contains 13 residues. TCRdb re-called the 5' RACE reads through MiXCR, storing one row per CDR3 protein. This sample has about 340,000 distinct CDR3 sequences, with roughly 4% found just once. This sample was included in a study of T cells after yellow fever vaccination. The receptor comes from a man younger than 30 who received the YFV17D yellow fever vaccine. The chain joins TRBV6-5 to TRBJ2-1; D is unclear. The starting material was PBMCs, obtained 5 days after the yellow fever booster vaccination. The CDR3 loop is CASSPGPGDEKFF. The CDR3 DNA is TGTGCCAGCAGCCCCGGACCCGGCGATGAGAAGTTCTTC.